Following are 32 T cell receptor beta chains from one sample sequenced in a study of blood T cell repertoires in COVID-19. TCRdb's table, derived via immunoSEQ multiplex PCR, lists solely in-frame clones and lacks some. In the table there are tens of thousands of clones, over 70% of which are singletons. The sample comprised peripheral blood. The receptors shown here come from a human donor in a cohort sampled during active COVID-19.

The rearrangement uses TRBV19 and TRBJ2-7; a weak D match, TRBD2 (5 bases). Trimming cost V 5 bases and J 0 bases, with 17 bases left between them. Germline lookup yields CDR1 LNHDA and CDR2 SQIVND (reference sequence). This CDR3 region has 16 residues. The CDR3 spells CASSVGVSAVSYEQYF. Here the CDR3 DNA reads TGTGCCAGTAGTGTGGGCGTTAGCGCTGTCTCCTACGAGCAGTACTTC.

This chain connects TRBV5-4 to TRBJ1-6, with D perhaps TRBD1 (6 bases). Per germline, CDR1 SGHNT and CDR2 YYREEE (reference sequence). Trimming cost V 4 bases and J 7 bases, with 15 bases left between them. The CDR3 has 15 amino acids. The CDR3 DNA reads TGTGCCAGCAGCAACACAGGGTTCGGGAATTCACCCCTCCACTTT. Its protein product is CASSNTGFGNSPLHF. Using reference TRBV5-4 and TRBJ1-6 for the parts outside the CDR3, the full variable domain is ETGVTQSPTHLIKTRGQQVTLRCSSQSGHNTVSWYQQALGQGPQFIFQYYREEENGRGNFPPRFSGLQFPNYSSELNVNALELDDSALYLCASSNTGFGNSPLHFGNGTRLTVT.

The chain recombines TRBV5-6 with TRBJ1-2, with 8 bases aligning to TRBD1. Germline values: CDR1 SGHDT, CDR2 YYEEEE. This CDR3 contains 14 residues. Trimming took 4 bases from V and 8 from J; bases not matched to a gene: 10. This chain's CDR3 is CASSAVGQGRGYTF. DNA for the CDR3: TGTGCCAGCAGCGCGGTAGGACAGGGTCGCGGCTACACCTTC.

The J gene is TRBJ2-1, the V gene TRBV27; 10 bases are a match to TRBD2. The V gene end was trimmed by 1 base and the J gene end by 9 bases; junction bases not matched to a gene: 12. The CDR3 length is 17 residues. Germline V CDR1 and CDR2: MNHEY, SMNVEV (reference sequence). For the CDR3, the DNA is TGTGCCAGCAGTTTATACTTCAGGGCTAGCGGGAGACTTGAGCAGTTCTTC. It encodes CASSLYFRASGRLEQFF.

A single count supports this clone. The chain joins TRBV6-1 to TRBJ1-4; TRBD1 aligns across 7 bases. V shed 2 bases and J 3 bases; nucleotides not matched to a gene: 9. This CDR3 is built from 17 residues. Germline CDR1 and CDR2: MNHNS and SASEGT. The CDR3 reads CASSEPGRGRSNEKLFF. CDR3 nucleotides: TGTGCCAGCAGTGAACCGGGCAGGGGGAGGTCTAATGAAAAACTGTTTTTT.

V usage is TRBV6-2 or TRBV6-3 and J usage is TRBJ1-2; 9 nucleotides match TRBD1. CDR1 MNHEY and CDR2 SVGEGT come from the germline V gene. This CDR3 contains 15 residues. V gave up 2 bases and J gave up 4 bases; unmatched junction bases: 5. The CDR3 DNA is TGTGCCAGCAGTTACGGGACAGGGAATATCTATGGCTACACCTTC. Translating gives CASSYGTGNIYGYTF.

V and J are TRBV6-2 or TRBV6-3 and TRBJ2-1; 8 bases fit TRBD2. The CDR3 contains 14 residues. Trimming at V came to 4 bases and at J to 8 bases, leaving 7 bases not matched to a gene. CDR1 and CDR2 from the germline V gene are MNHEY and SVGEGT. CDR3 in amino acids: CASSFPGLGDEQFF. CDR3 sequence (DNA): TGTGCCAGCAGTTTCCCGGGACTAGGGGATGAGCAGTTCTTC.

The rearrangement links TRBV7-9 to TRBJ1-2; D is uncertain. Germline loops: CDR1 SEHNR, CDR2 FQNEAQ (reference sequence). CDR3 length: 14 amino acids. V lost 6 bases to trimming and J lost 8 bases, with 19 bases between them. CDR3 amino acids: CASSLPNQQRGYTF. The CDR3 DNA reads TGTGCCAGCAGTCTACCGAATCAGCAGCGAGGCTACACCTTC.

This clone turned up a few times. The chain employs TRBV20-1 and TRBJ2-1; D remains ambiguous. The CDR3 sequence is 11 residues long. Germline V gene lookup returns CDR1 DFQATT and CDR2 SNEGSKA (reference sequence). The V gene lost 6 bases and the J gene lost 6 bases, with 9 bases spanning the gap. CDR3 sequence reads: CSAISVNEQFF. Written as DNA, the CDR3 is TGCAGTGCAATCAGTGTCAATGAGCAGTTCTTC.

V gene TRBV3-1 (or the pseudogene TRBV3-2) combines with J gene TRBJ1-5, with D tentatively TRBD1 (5 bases). The germline V gene encodes CDR1 LGHDT and CDR2 YNNKEL (reference sequence). Trimming took 2 bases from V and 4 from J, leaving 9 bases between them. The CDR3 loop spans 14 amino acids. The CDR3 reads CASSQSKGNQPQHF. CDR3 DNA sequence: TGTGCCAGCAGCCAATCTAAGGGGAATCAGCCCCAGCATTTT.

The chain joins TRBV9 to TRBJ2-2, with D tentatively TRBD2 (5 bases). This CDR3 has 15 residues. In germline, CDR1 is SGDLS, CDR2 YYNGEE. V dropped 3 bases and J dropped 1 base, with 10 bases sitting between them. DNA of the CDR3: TGTGCCAGCAGCGGAGGGATAGTGAACACCGGGGAGCTGTTTTTT. Protein product: CASSGGIVNTGELFF.

The chain uses TRBV4-2 and TRBJ1-2, with D possibly matching TRBD1 (5 bases). The CDR3 has 15 amino acids. Germline assignment: CDR1 LGHNA and CDR2 YNFKEQ. Trimming removed 4 bases at V and 0 bases at J, with 12 bases between. CDR3 nucleotides: TGTGCCAGCAGCCGAGAGGGACTAACTAACTATGGCTACACCTTC. Translated: CASSREGLTNYGYTF.

J is TRBJ2-3 and V is TRBV29-1, with 12 bases identical to TRBD2. This CDR3 has 16 amino acids. CDR1 and CDR2 (germline): SQVTM, ANQGSEA. V gave up 3 bases and J gave up 2 bases; unmatched junction bases: 6. CDR3 in DNA: TGCAGCGTTGAGGGGGCTAGCGGGAGGGCCACAGATACGCAGTATTTT. Residues: CSVEGASGRATDTQYF.

The chain joins TRBV19 to TRBJ2-2, with D perhaps TRBD1 (5 bases). The CDR3 has 17 residues. Germline V gene lookup returns CDR1 LNHDA and CDR2 SQIVND (reference sequence). Trimming left V 7 bases short and J 0 bases short, with 18 bases between. CDR3: CASTIRSTGANTGELFF. The CDR3 DNA reads as TGTGCCAGTACCATTCGTTCCACAGGAGCGAACACCGGGGAGCTGTTTTTT.

The rearrangement uses TRBV5-6 and TRBJ1-2, with TRBD1 as a possible D gene (5 bases). This CDR3 comprises 15 residues. The V end was cut by 4 bases, the J end by 0 bases, with 13 bases between. Germline CDR1 reads SGHDT; CDR2 reads YYEEEE. For the CDR3, the DNA is TGTGCCAGCAGCCAGGGTTTTCAGGCTAACTATGGCTACACCTTC. Amino acids: CASSQGFQANYGYTF.

This clone was seen once. The chain links TRBV11-3 to TRBJ1-1, with 11 bases lining up with TRBD1. The CDR3 is 19 residues long. In germline, CDR1 is SGHNT, CDR2 YENEEA. The trim removed 5 bases at V and 11 bases at J, leaving 25 bases unmatched. The CDR3 spells CASSTRDRGSRAQLKYAFF. As DNA, the CDR3 is TGTGCCAGCAGCACTAGGGACAGGGGGTCTCGAGCCCAACTGAAGTATGCTTTCTTT.

The rearrangement links TRBV7-9 to TRBJ2-5; D might be TRBD2 (6 bases). This CDR3 has 15 amino acids. V was shortened by 5 bases and J by 5 bases, with 18 bases between the two germline ends. From germline, CDR1 is SEHNR and CDR2 FQNEAQ (reference sequence). The CDR3 DNA is TGTGCCAGCAGCCCGCGGGCGGGGTGGGCGGAGACCCAGTACTTC. Protein: CASSPRAGWAETQYF.

The chain is built from TRBV20-1 and TRBJ2-3; D unclear. V lost 5 bases to trimming and J lost 6 bases, with 6 bases between them. This CDR3 has 10 amino acids. CDR1 and CDR2 from the germline V gene are DFQATT and SNEGSKA (reference sequence). CDR3: CSAQRDTQYF. CDR3 in DNA: TGCAGTGCTCAGAGGGATACGCAGTATTTT.

The CDR3 DNA reads TGTGCCAGCAGCTTAGCGAGGACAGGGGGCTCTGAAGCTTTCTTT. It codes for CASSLARTGGSEAFF. This rearrangement joins TRBV7-8 to TRBJ1-1, with TRBD1 matching 11 bases. Germline CDR1 and CDR2: SGHVS and FQNEAQ. This CDR3 is built from 15 residues. J gave up 6 bases and V 0 bases, and 3 bases lay outside the gene matches.

The V gene is TRBV27, the J gene TRBJ2-7, with 10 bases fitting TRBD2. In germline, CDR1 is MNHEY, CDR2 SMNVEV (reference sequence). With 5 bases clipped from V and 6 bases from J, the junction kept 7 bases outside the gene matches. The CDR3 is 14 residues long. CDR3 DNA sequence: TGTGCCAGCAGTCCTCAAGCGGGAGGGAGCGAGCAGTACGTC. This codes for CASSPQAGGSEQYV.

The CDR3 DNA reads as TGTGCCAGTAGTATATCGGGGTATAATTCACCCCTCCACTTT. Its protein product is CASSISGYNSPLHF. This chain links TRBV19 with TRBJ1-6; D remains unclear. The V end lost 2 bases, the J end lost 4 bases, and 6 bases lay between the germline ends. Germline V lookup: CDR1 LNHDA, CDR2 SQIVND (reference sequence). This CDR3 region has 14 residues. Based on the CDR3 plus reference TRBV19 and TRBJ1-6, the full variable domain is DGGITQSPKYLFRKEGQNVTLSCEQNLNHDAMYWYRQDPGQGLRLIYYSQIVNDFQKGDIAEGYSVSREKKESFPLTVTSAQKNPTAFYLCASSISGYNSPLHFGNGTRLTVT.

Of note for this clone: Different DNA sequences within this sample yield the same CDR3. The chain links TRBV7-9 to TRBJ2-5; 9 bases align to TRBD1. V gave up 2 bases and J gave up 5 bases; unmatched junction bases: 15. The CDR3 spans 18 residues. Per germline, CDR1 SEHNR and CDR2 FQNEAQ (reference sequence). The DNA for the CDR3 is TGTGCCAGCAGCTTAAAGAGGGAGGACAGGGGCCTTTTTGAGACCCAGTACTTC. It is translated as CASSLKREDRGLFETQYF.

The genes are TRBV19 and TRBJ1-2, with a weak D call TRBD1 (5 bases). Trimming removed 5 bases at V and 8 bases at J, with 21 bases between. The CDR3 is 15 amino acids. Germline CDR1 and CDR2: LNHDA and SQIVND (reference sequence). CDR3 residues: CASSVPQHRGVGYTF. The CDR3 nucleotides read TGTGCCAGTAGTGTCCCCCAACATCGGGGGGTAGGCTACACCTTC.

The chain joins TRBV4-3 to TRBJ2-3; 12 bases match TRBD2. The CDR3 runs 20 residues. After removal of 2 bases from V and 0 bases from J, the junction contained 12 bases not matched to a gene. Germline V gene data show CDR1 as LGHNA and CDR2 as YSLEER. This CDR3 is CASSQRLTSGGPPSTDTQYF. As DNA, the CDR3 is TGCGCCAGCAGCCAAAGATTAACTAGCGGGGGGCCACCTAGCACAGATACGCAGTATTTT.

The genes are TRBV30 and TRBJ1-2; 9 bases agree with TRBD1. The V segment lost 2 bases and the J segment 2 bases; nucleotides outside the gene matches: 9. Germline CDR1 GTSNPN, CDR2 SVGIG (reference sequence). This CDR3 has 16 residues. CDR3 nucleotide sequence: TGTGCCTGGAGTACTTCCTGGACAGGGGTAAACTATGGCTACACCTTC. This translates into CAWSTSWTGVNYGYTF.

The V and J genes are TRBV19 and TRBJ2-1, with 8 positions matching TRBD2. V shed 6 bases and J 5 bases; nucleotides not matched to a gene: 6. CDR3 length equals 14 residues. Per germline, CDR1 LNHDA and CDR2 SQIVND (reference sequence). CDR3 residues: CASSGRVIHNEQFF. The CDR3 DNA reads TGTGCCAGTAGCGGGAGGGTCATCCACAATGAGCAGTTCTTC.

The rearrangement joins TRBV19 to TRBJ2-2, with 7 bases aligning to TRBD1. V was pared by 4 bases and J by 0 bases, with 2 bases of the junction left unmatched. This CDR3 has 15 amino acids. From germline, CDR1 is LNHDA and CDR2 SQIVND (reference sequence). The CDR3 nucleotides read TGTGCCAGTAGTACCGGGACAGCGAACACCGGGGAGCTGTTTTTT. This translates into CASSTGTANTGELFF.

This chain links TRBV5-6 with TRBJ1-1; a weak D match, TRBD1 (6 bases). The V end lost 7 bases, the J end lost 2 bases, and 15 bases lay between the germline ends. Germline CDR1 reads SGHDT; CDR2 reads YYEEEE. This CDR3 has 14 amino acids. In DNA, the CDR3 is TGTGCCAGCGCCAAACAGGGAATCAACACTGAAGCTTTCTTT. Protein product: CASAKQGINTEAFF.

The genes are TRBV11-2 and TRBJ2-2; 8 bases match TRBD1. Trimming removed 3 bases from V and 0 bases from J; junction bases left unmatched: 3. There are 16 residues in the CDR3. Germline-derived CDR1 and CDR2 are SGHAT and FQNNGV. The CDR3, as DNA: TGTGCCAGCAGCTTGAACAGGGGGGCGAACACCGGGGAGCTGTTTTTT. Translating it yields CASSLNRGANTGELFF. Full variable domain (remainder filled in from reference TRBV11-2 and TRBJ2-2): EAGVAQSPRYKIIEKRQSVAFWCNPISGHATLYWYQQILGQGPKLLIQFQNNGVVDDSQLPKDRFSAERLKGVDSTLKIQPAKLEDSAVYLCASSLNRGANTGELFFGEGSRLTVL.

J is TRBJ1-6 and V is TRBV6-5, with D possibly being TRBD1 (5 bases). CDR1 is MNHEY and CDR2 is SVGAGI in the germline V gene. The CDR3 runs to 14 residues. Trimming removed 7 bases at V and 8 bases at J, with 15 bases between. The CDR3 DNA sequence: TGTGCCAGCACCCCGGGGGGGATGGATTCACCCCTCCACTTT. It encodes CASTPGGMDSPLHF.

The CDR3 is CASSEGVTGGTEAFF. For the CDR3, the DNA is TGTGCCAGCAGTGAGGGAGTAACCGGAGGCACTGAAGCTTTCTTT. The V call is TRBV7-2, the J call TRBJ1-1; D remains unclear. V was trimmed by 6 bases and J by 4 bases, leaving 18 bases between them. The CDR3 extends over 15 amino acids. Germline V CDR1 and CDR2: SGHTA, FQGNSA.

The J gene is TRBJ2-5, the V gene TRBV7-8, with D possibly being TRBD1 (6 bases). Germline lookup yields CDR1 SGHVS and CDR2 FQNEAQ. The V and J ends lost 5 bases and 5 bases respectively, with 15 bases between them. The CDR3 length is 14 residues. The chain's CDR3 is CASSTTPQGETQYF. The CDR3 nucleotides are TGTGCCAGCAGCACAACTCCTCAGGGGGAGACCCAGTACTTC.